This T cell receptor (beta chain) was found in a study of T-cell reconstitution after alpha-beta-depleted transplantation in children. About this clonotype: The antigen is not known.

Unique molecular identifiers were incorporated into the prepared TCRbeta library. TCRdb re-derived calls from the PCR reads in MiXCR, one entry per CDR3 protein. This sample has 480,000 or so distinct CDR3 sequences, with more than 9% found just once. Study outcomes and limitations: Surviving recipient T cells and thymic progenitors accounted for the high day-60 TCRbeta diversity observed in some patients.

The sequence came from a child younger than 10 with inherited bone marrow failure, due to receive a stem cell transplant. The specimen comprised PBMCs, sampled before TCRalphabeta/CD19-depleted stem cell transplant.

In nucleotides, the CDR3 is TGTGCCAGCAGGATGGACAGGGTGGGGAACACTGAAGCTTTCTTT. This codes for CASRMDRVGNTEAFF. The V gene is TRBV2, the J gene TRBJ1-1; TRBD1 matches at 8 bases. The V segment lost 6 bases and the J segment 1 base; nucleotides outside the gene matches: 7. The CDR3 contains 15 residues. CDR1 is SNHLY, CDR2 FYNNEI, per germline.